This is a list of T cell receptor beta chains from one sample in a study of tumor-infiltrating lymphocytes in primary liver carcinoma. TCRdb processed the multiplex PCR reads anew with MiXCR; each CDR3 protein has one entry. The repertoire includes over 75,000 distinct CDR3 sequences, less than 75% of them detected once, and around 30% sits in the top ten. Material: tumor-adjacent normal liver tissue. Every receptor here comes from a man in his forties with primary liver carcinoma and hepatitis B virus infection. Both conserved end residues are part of each CDR3. D genes are given only for firm matches. A row's size may be missing; if present it is once, few, many or a size class.

j_call | v_call | clone_size | d_call | cdr3_nt | cdr3_aa
TRBJ2-7 | TRBV6-2/TRBV6-3 | . | . | TGTGCCAGCAGTGGGGATAGGGGACTCTACGGGCAGTACTTC | CASSGDRGLYGQYF
TRBJ2-3 | TRBV11-2 | . | TRBD2 | TGTGCCAGCCGCTTAGCCCAGGCGGGAGGGCCACATGATACACAGTATTTT | CASRLAQAGGPHDTQYF
TRBJ1-2 | TRBV2 | . | . | TGTACCAGCAGTGAAGGACACAGCTATGGCTACACCTTC | CTSSEGHSYGYTF
TRBJ2-4 | TRBV6-5 | . | TRBD1 | TGTGCCTGCAAGACAGGGGCGGCCAAAGACATTCAGTACTTC | CACKTGAAKDIQYF
TRBJ1-2 | TRBV11-2 | . | . | TGTGCCAGCAGCTTAGATCAGGAGTCCCTCTCAGGCTACACTTTC | CASSLDQESLSGYTF
TRBJ2-3 | TRBV5-4 | . | . | TGTGCAAGGAGCGTACTGGGCGCAGATACGCAGTATTTT | CARSVLGADTQYF
TRBJ1-2 | TRBV29-1 | many | . | TGCAGCGTCCAGGGTAGAGACTATGGCTACACCTTC | CSVQGRDYGYTF
TRBJ1-3 | TRBV6-1 | . | . | TGTGCCAGCAGTGCAGGGACATGGAGCATAGACACCATATATTTT | CASSAGTWSIDTIYF
TRBJ2-2 | TRBV5-1 | once | . | TGCGCCAGCAGCTTCACTACCGGGGAGCTGTTTTTC | CASSFTTGELFF
TRBJ1-5 | TRBV11-2 | . | . | TGTGCCAGCAGCTTAGGGACCGGGGGTGGCAGTCAGCCCCAGCATTTT | CASSLGTGGGSQPQHF
TRBJ2-3 | TRBV12-3/TRBV12-4 | . | TRBD2 | TGTGCCAGCAGTTTAAGGTGGGAGGGAACCCCCCAGGGCGCAGATACGCAGTATTTT | CASSLRWEGTPQGADTQYF
TRBJ2-5 | TRBV6-5 | many | TRBD2 | TGTGCCAGCAGTCAAGCGGGATCTTGGGAGACCCAGTACTTC | CASSQAGSWETQYF
TRBJ2-1 | TRBV11-2 | . | . | TGTGCCAGCAGCTTAGTCACGGGTTACAATGAGCAGCTCTTC | CASSLVTGYNEQLF
TRBJ2-7 | TRBV4-2 | . | . | TGTGCCAGCAGCCAAGATCTTATATCCTACGAGCAGTACTTC | CASSQDLISYEQYF
TRBJ2-1 | TRBV11-2 | . | . | TGTGCCAGCAGCTCCAACTATGGCAATGAGCGGTTCTTC | CASSSNYGNERFF
TRBJ2-1 | TRBV6-2/TRBV6-3 | . | . | TGTGCCAGTAGTTACTTCAGTCACCATATCTCCTACAATGAGCAGTTCTTC | CASSYFSHHISYNEQFF
TRBJ2-7 | TRBV10-2 | many | . | TGCGCCAGCAATATGGAGGGCTCCTACGAGCAGTACTTC | CASNMEGSYEQYF
TRBJ2-5 | TRBV11-2 | once | . | TGTGCCAGCAGATCCCGGGACTCGGCCCTCTATCTCTATGCCAGCAGCTTGGAAGGGACCCAGTACTTC | CASRSRDSALYLYASSLEGTQYF
TRBJ2-3 | TRBV30 | few | . | TGTGCCTGGAGTGTAGCACAGGATACGCAGTATTTT | CAWSVAQDTQYF
TRBJ2-1 | TRBV6-1 | many | TRBD1 | TGTGCCAGCAGTGATTTAGGGGGCGGCGATGAGCAGTTCTTC | CASSDLGGGDEQFF
TRBJ2-3 | TRBV7-8 | . | . | TGTGCCAGCGGCTTCCAACGAGGGGCCCTCAGAGATTCGCAGTATTTT | CASGFQRGALRDSQYF
TRBJ2-3 | TRBV11-2 | . | . | TGTGCCAGCGGCCCCCCGATTAGCGGCATCACAGATACGCAGTATTTT | CASGPPISGITDTQYF
TRBJ2-1 | TRBV5-1 | many | TRBD1 | TGCGCCAGCAGCCCTGACAGGGGAAACAATGAGCAGTTCTTC | CASSPDRGNNEQFF
TRBJ1-5 | TRBV6-2/TRBV6-3 | many | . | TGTGCCAGCAGCCAGGGACGGAATCAGCCCCAGCATTTT | CASSQGRNQPQHF
TRBJ2-5 | TRBV5-4 | many | TRBD1 | TGTGCCAGCAGCAGCATGACAGGGGTTGGCGAGACCCAGTACTTC | CASSSMTGVGETQYF
TRBJ2-2 | TRBV11-2 | . | . | TGTGCCAGCAGCTTCGGATCGAACACCCGGGAGCCGTTTTTT | CASSFGSNTREPFF
TRBJ2-1 | TRBV29-1 | many | TRBD2 | TGCAGCGTTGAAGGGCGGGAGGAATCTTACAATGAGCAGTTCTTC | CSVEGREESYNEQFF
TRBJ1-5 | TRBV2 | . | . | TGTGCCAGCATGAGCCTCGGCGGCGTCGATCAGCCCCAGCATTTT | CASMSLGGVDQPQHF
TRBJ2-1 | TRBV11-1 | . | TRBD2 | TGTGCCATCAGCTTTGGACTCGGACTAGTGGGAACCTCCTACAATGAGCAGTCCTTC | CAISFGLGLVGTSYNEQSF
TRBJ1-2 | TRBV7-8 | few | TRBD1 | TGTGCCAGCGGATCAGGACAGGGGGTCTACACCTTC | CASGSGQGVYTF
TRBJ2-3 | TRBV12-5 | . | . | TGTGCTAGTTGTTGGGGCGATACGCACTATTTT | CASCWGDTHYF
TRBJ1-2 | TRBV29-1 | many | . | TGCAGCGTTGAAGACCCCACAGGGGGCTACACCTTC | CSVEDPTGGYTF
TRBJ1-2 | TRBV29-1 | . | . | TGCAGCTTAGGGACTATCTATGGCTACGCCTTC | CSLGTIYGYAF
TRBJ1-4 | TRBV11-2 | few | . | TGTGCCAGCAGCTTAGAGAGCAGGCCGAATGAAAAACTGTTTTTT | CASSLESRPNEKLFF
TRBJ2-1 | TRBV29-1 | . | TRBD2 | TGCAGCGTTGGACTAGCGGGAGGGTTCTACAATAAGCAGTTCTTC | CSVGLAGGFYNKQFF
TRBJ2-7 | TRBV5-1 | few | . | TGCGCCAGTAGCTTGGCCGGGACTCAATCCTACGAGCAGTACTTC | CASSLAGTQSYEQYF
TRBJ1-3 | TRBV11-2 | . | TRBD1 | TGTGCCGGCAGCATCGGACAGGGTAGTCCTGGAAACACTATATATTTT | CAGSIGQGSPGNTIYF
TRBJ2-7 | TRBV28 | . | TRBD2 | TGTGCCAGCAGTTTAGGCGGGAGTTTCTTCTACGAGCAGTACTTC | CASSLGGSFFYEQYF
TRBJ2-1 | TRBV29-1 | many | . | TGCAGCGTTTCATTTAGCCTCGATGAGCAGTTCTTC | CSVSFSLDEQFF
TRBJ2-3 | TRBV11-2 | many | TRBD2 | TGTGCCAGCAGCTCGACATGGCCCGGCACTAGCGGGAGCCCAGATACGCAGTATTTT | CASSSTWPGTSGSPDTQYF
TRBJ2-7 | TRBV11-2 | . | . | TGTGCCAGCAGCGTTGTAGGGTTGTACTACGAGGAGTACTTC | CASSVVGLYYEEYF
TRBJ2-7 | TRBV13 | . | TRBD1 | TGTGCCAGCAGCTCCCGGGACAGGGGCTACGAACAGTACTTC | CASSSRDRGYEQYF
TRBJ2-2 | TRBV6-1 | many | . | TGTGCCAGCAGTGCTATCAGACAGGAGAACACCGGGGAGCTGTTTTTT | CASSAIRQENTGELFF
TRBJ1-1 | TRBV5-1 | . | . | TGCGCCAGCAGCTTGGTGACGGAGAACATTGAAGCTTTCTTT | CASSLVTENIEAFF
TRBJ2-3 | TRBV11-2 | . | . | TGTACCGGCAACCACTGGACCACAGATACGCAGTATTTT | CTGNHWTTDTQYF
TRBJ2-1 | TRBV4-1 | . | . | TGCGCCAGCAGGCAAGTTTCTAGTAGCTTAGGGGAGCAGTTCTTC | CASRQVSSSLGEQFF
TRBJ2-3 | TRBV5-8 | . | TRBD1 | TGTGCCAGCAGCATTACAGGGGCTCGCACAGATACGCAGTATTTT | CASSITGARTDTQYF
TRBJ1-2 | TRBV7-9 | . | . | TGTGCCAGCGGCTATCAACAGGCATCTGATGGCTACACCTTC | CASGYQQASDGYTF
TRBJ1-1 | TRBV7-9 | . | . | TGTGCCAGCGTAGGGGTCTACGGTGAAGCTTTCTTT | CASVGVYGEAFF
TRBJ2-3 | TRBV29-1 | . | TRBD1 | TGCAGCGTTGTCGTCGGGACAGGGCTAGATACACAGTATTTT | CSVVVGTGLDTQYF
TRBJ2-7 | TRBV4-1 | many | . | TGCGCCAGCAGCCAAGATCCGAGGCCCGCCTACGAGCAGTACTTC | CASSQDPRPAYEQYF
TRBJ2-1 | TRBV10-3 | medium-sized | . | TGTGCCATAAGACTAGAAGTGAGAAATGAGCAGTTCTTC | CAIRLEVRNEQFF
TRBJ2-6 | TRBV4-2 | . | . | TGTGCCAGCAGCCAAGAGGGTCGAGGGAACGGGGCCAACGTCCTGATTTTC | CASSQEGRGNGANVLIF
TRBJ2-6 | TRBV6-5 | . | . | TGTGCCAGCAGTTACTCCGAGGGTCTTGGGGCCGACATCCTGACTTTC | CASSYSEGLGADILTF
TRBJ2-7 | TRBV18 | . | . | TGTGCCAGCTCACCACCGTCAGGGCCCTACGAGCAGTACTTC | CASSPPSGPYEQYF
TRBJ2-7 | TRBV6-5 | many | TRBD1 | TGTGCCAGCAGTCAAGGGGGACAGCGGTTCTACGAGCAGTACTTC | CASSQGGQRFYEQYF
TRBJ2-7 | TRBV12-3/TRBV12-4 | many | TRBD1 | TGTGCCCTCAGAAGGGGGCCCGAGCAGTACTTC | CALRRGPEQYF
TRBJ1-1 | TRBV11-2 | . | TRBD1 | TGTGCCAGCAGTCCCTACGGACAGGGGGCGAGGAGCACTGAAGCTTTCTTT | CASSPYGQGARSTEAFF
TRBJ2-2 | TRBV12-3/TRBV12-4 | . | TRBD1 | TGTGCCAGCAGCCCGACAGGGTCCGGTGATCTGTTTTTT | CASSPTGSGDLFF